This T cell receptor (beta chain) was captured by sequencing in a study of T cells after yellow fever vaccination (dated by TCRdb to about 2019). About the investigation overall: Libraries from fractions with low cell numbers were prepared with the SMART-Seq v4 Ultra Low Input RNA kit. To follow T-cell clones before and after both primary and booster YFV17D yellow fever vaccination, bulk TCR alpha and beta repertoires underwent longitudinal sequencing. Two healthy male donors, one aged 18 to 30 and one aged 30 to 39 years, made up the cohort. Bulk PBMC replicates and cell subsets were isolated from blood drawn at multiple timepoints before and after both primary and secondary immunization.

Synthesis of TCR cDNA relied on 5'RACE template switching, a step that introduced a universal primer site along with unique molecular identifiers. cDNA synthesis was primed from both the TCR alpha and TCR beta constant segments. Library amplification used two PCR steps, and the second PCR step added sample barcodes and sequencing adapters. Sequencing of the libraries was done on either Illumina HiSeq 2500 (2x100 bp) or NovaSeq (2x150 bp). The original pipeline was this. Reads were demultiplexed and collapsed into UMI consensus sequences with MIGEC, and V(D)J alignment was performed with MiXCR. Vaccine-responding clonotypes were identified with edgeR using replicate PBMC samples, with FDR below 0.01 and a log2 fold change above 5 up to day 15 being required. Bulk clonotypes were assigned CD4 or CD8 identity according to which sequenced CD4 or CD8 repertoire held them at higher abundance. TCRdb's own reprocessing of the public reads used fastp at Q25 and MiXCR and kept productive beta chains. Entries are consolidated by CDR3 protein sequence, retaining the most common genes and DNA. The V and J calls, along with clone size, are taken from TCRdb and not from the paper's own processing. The sample profile shows under 300,000 distinct CDR3 sequences; 6.5% to 8.5% of them were found once. Roughly 0.9% of the sample is held by the ten biggest clonotypes.

What the work shows at the level of the full study, not this receptor alone: FACS-sorted repertoires could contain abundant contaminating clonotypes from the bulk population, so computational filtering was required. After the booster, most of the clones that had expanded following primary vaccination were detected again (approximately 96% of CD4 and more than 85% of CD8), which suggests that memory was broadly maintained. Only a couple of donors were included in the study, so the extent to which the findings can be generalized is limited. A small share of clonotypes was detected in both CD4 and CD8 compartments, with the overlap likely arising from convergent recombination. The secondary T-cell response was found to be weaker but faster than the primary response, with a peak reached on day 5 rather than on day 15.

Turning to this clonotype: Its recognized antigen is unknown. The sample holds no much larger clone one base away, and base qualities are not on file.

Reading from cysteine to phenylalanine, the CDR3 counts 15 amino acids. The only DNA kept is the CDR3, 45 bases in frame from the first base. CDR1 and CDR2 were assigned from the germline V gene as SQVTM and ANQGSEA. V is cut back by 5 bases and J by 4 bases, with 10 bases in the junction unmatched. The treatment or condition label here, explained by the study, means: live attenuated yellow fever vaccine strain. A standard Ficoll-Paque protocol was used to isolate PBMCs from peripheral blood. Dynabeads CD4 and CD8 positive selection kits were used to isolate the CD4 and CD8 T-cell fractions. TriZol was used to extract RNA from bulk PBMCs, from CD4 and CD8 fractions, and from dextramer-positive and dextramer-negative fractions.

The sample consisted of CD4+ T cells sorted from PBMCs, taken 15 days after the yellow fever booster vaccination. This sequence was found in a man aged 30 to 39 who received the YFV17D yellow fever vaccine. This receptor chain uses TRBV29-1 and TRBJ2-5; a stretch of 10 junction bases matches TRBD2. The nucleotide sequence reads as follows: TGCAGCGTTAAACCCCTAGCGGGAGCGAGAGAGACCCAGTACTTC. Its coded protein is CSVKPLAGARETQYF.